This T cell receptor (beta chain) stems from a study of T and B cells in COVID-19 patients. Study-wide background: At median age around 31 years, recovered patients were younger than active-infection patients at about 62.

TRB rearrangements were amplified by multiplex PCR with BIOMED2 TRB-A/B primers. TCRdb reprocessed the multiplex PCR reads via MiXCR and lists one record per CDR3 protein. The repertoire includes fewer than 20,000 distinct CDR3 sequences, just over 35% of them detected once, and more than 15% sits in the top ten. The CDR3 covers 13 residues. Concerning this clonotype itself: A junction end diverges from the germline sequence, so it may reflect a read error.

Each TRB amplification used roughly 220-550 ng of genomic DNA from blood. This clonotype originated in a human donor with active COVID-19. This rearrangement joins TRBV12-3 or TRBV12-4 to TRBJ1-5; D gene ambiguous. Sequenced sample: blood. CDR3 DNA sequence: TGTGCCAACAGTTTCGGCAGGTTCCAGCCCCAGCATTTT. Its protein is CANSFGRFQPQHF.